The 21 T cell receptor beta chains reported below all come from one sample, sequenced in a study of PD-1 blockade in classical Hodgkin lymphoma. After autologous stem cell transplantation all patients relapsed, and prior brentuximab vedotin exposure differed between cohorts. The protocol was immunoSEQ multiplex PCR, while the TCRdb copy is restricted to in-frame clones and leaves out a portion. The sample comprises 8,500 to 14,000 clones, 60% to 80% of which are singletons, and around 9.3% rests with the top ten. This sample comprised peripheral blood mononuclear cells (PBMCs), obtained at baseline. The receptors were sampled from a human donor with classical Hodgkin lymphoma.

V is TRBV10-3 and J is TRBJ2-3; 10 nucleotides align to TRBD2. The CDR3 contains 15 residues. Trimming at V came to 7 bases and at J to 0 bases, leaving 4 bases not matched to a gene. CDR1 is ENHRY, CDR2 SYGVKD, per germline. Here the CDR3 reads CAITASGGSTDTQYF. The CDR3 coding sequence is TGTGCCATCACGGCTAGCGGGGGTAGCACAGATACGCAGTATTTT.

This sequence joins TRBV18 and TRBJ1-2; D uncertain. The V gene's germline CDR1 is KGHSH and CDR2 LQKENI. The length of the CDR3 is 15 residues. The V gene lost 0 bases and the J gene lost 4 bases, with 12 bases spanning the gap. As DNA, the CDR3 is TGTGCCAGCTCACCACCGTCACGGAATCGCTATGGCTACACCTTC. The encoded protein is CASSPPSRNRYGYTF.

J is TRBJ1-3 and V is TRBV7-2; 7 bases are a match to TRBD1. The V and J ends lost 3 bases and 0 bases, in that order; junction bases with no gene match: 8. CDR1 and CDR2 from the germline V gene are SGHTA and FQGNSA. This CDR3 has 17 residues. CDR3 sequence (DNA): TGTGCCAGCAGCTTGCTTGGAGGGGGCTCCTCTGGAAACACCATATATTTT. This gives the protein CASSLLGGGSSGNTIYF.

This sequence joins TRBV10-3 and TRBJ1-2; 7 bases are shared with TRBD1. J lost 8 bases, V lost 7 bases, and 13 bases had no gene match. CDR3 length: 14 residues. Germline-derived CDR1 and CDR2 are ENHRY and SYGVKD. DNA for the CDR3: TGTGCCATCACCCAGACAGGGCGATCGGAAGGCTACACCTTC. Protein sequence: CAITQTGRSEGYTF.

This sequence joins TRBV27 and TRBJ1-5; perhaps TRBD1 as D (5 bases). CDR3 length equals 15 residues. Trimming shortened V by 2 bases and J by 1 base, and 9 bases separated the two germline ends. Germline values: CDR1 MNHEY, CDR2 SMNVEV (reference sequence). Here the CDR3 reads CASSLGGASNQPQHF. The CDR3 DNA follows: TGTGCCAGCAGTTTAGGGGGAGCGAGCAATCAGCCCCAGCATTTT.

This clone came up a few times. J is TRBJ2-1 and V is TRBV10-3; no firm D call. Per the germline V gene, CDR1 is ENHRY and CDR2 is SYGVKD. V shed 1 base and J shed 1 base, with 5 bases lying between them. This CDR3 spans 14 amino acids. The CDR3 DNA follows: TGTGCCATCAGTGAGTATGTGTCCTACAATGAGCAGTTCTTC. Protein product: CAISEYVSYNEQFF.

This clone was observed a handful of times. This chain uses TRBV5-1 with TRBJ2-1; TRBD2 is a possible D gene (5 bases). Trimming cost V 0 bases and J 7 bases, with 8 bases left between them. The germline CDR1 and CDR2 sequences are SGHRS and YFSETQ. The CDR3 is 13 amino acids. The CDR3 bases are TGCGCCAGCAGCTTGGTGAGGGCGAATGAGCAGTTCTTC. Translation gives CASSLVRANEQFF.

The rearrangement joins TRBV6-1 to TRBJ2-3, with D perhaps TRBD2 (6 bases). The germline gives CDR1 MNHNS, CDR2 SASEGT. This CDR3 has 15 amino acids. V shed 7 bases and J shed 6 bases, with 20 bases lying between them. The CDR3 spells CASMTAGLPADTQYF. The DNA for the CDR3 is TGTGCCAGCATGACTGCGGGGCTGCCGGCGGATACGCAGTATTTT.

The rearrangement joins TRBV27 to TRBJ2-5; D might be TRBD1 or TRBD2, each matching 5 bases. CDR1 is MNHEY and CDR2 is SMNVEV in the germline V gene (reference sequence). The V and J ends lost 3 bases and 3 bases respectively, with 11 bases between them. The CDR3 totals 14 residues. CDR3 region: CASSFTGTKETQYF. In nucleotides, the CDR3 is TGTGCCAGCAGTTTCACTGGGACCAAAGAGACCCAGTACTTC.

The table lists this clone with a count of one. The V call is TRBV29-1, the J call TRBJ1-1; 7 bases agree with TRBD1. The V gene's germline CDR1 is SQVTM and CDR2 ANQGSEA. V lost 3 bases to trimming and J lost 1 base; unmatched junction nucleotides: 8. This CDR3 has 15 amino acids. The CDR3 protein is CSVDFPRTGNTEAFF. In DNA form, the CDR3 reads TGCAGCGTTGACTTCCCCCGGACAGGGAACACTGAAGCTTTCTTT.

The genes are TRBV4-3 and TRBJ2-1, with D perhaps assigned TRBD1 or TRBD2 (6 bases each). The CDR3 consists of 13 residues. Germline V gene data show CDR1 as LGHNA and CDR2 as YSLEER. The V end lost 0 bases, the J end lost 15 bases, and 15 bases lay between the germline ends. CDR3 in DNA: TGCGCCAGCAGCCAAGATATGAGGTCGGGGGCGTTCTTC. Translating it yields CASSQDMRSGAFF.

The chain employs TRBV6-6 and TRBJ1-5; 9 bases are a match to TRBD1. Germline assignment: CDR1 MNHNY and CDR2 SVGAGI (reference sequence). With V trimmed by 7 bases and J by 5 bases, 9 bases remained unmatched. This CDR3 comprises 15 residues. The DNA for the CDR3 is TGTGCCAGCAAAGCAGGACAGGGGTCGTATCAGCCCCAGCATTTT. It encodes CASKAGQGSYQPQHF.

The genes are TRBV7-2 and TRBJ2-7, with TRBD1 matching over 7 bases. V trimming: 7 bases; J trimming: 0 bases; junction bases outside the gene matches: 6. Germline loops: CDR1 SGHTA, CDR2 FQGNSA. The CDR3 loop spans 14 amino acids. The CDR3 spells CASNQQGISYEQYF. The CDR3 bases are TGTGCCAGCAACCAACAGGGGATCTCCTACGAGCAGTACTTC.

The chain links TRBV28 to TRBJ2-3, with D perhaps TRBD1 or TRBD2 (7 bases each). Trimming stripped 6 bases from V and 3 bases from J, with 19 bases between. Looked up from germline, CDR1 is MDHEN and CDR2 is SYDVKM. The CDR3 totals 16 residues. This chain's CDR3 is CASSHPGGAGTDTQYF. CDR3 DNA sequence: TGTGCCAGCAGCCATCCAGGGGGGGCTGGGACAGATACGCAGTATTTT.

V gene TRBV6-6 combines with J gene TRBJ2-1; 8 nucleotides agree with TRBD2. In germline, CDR1 is MNHNY, CDR2 SVGAGI (reference sequence). V shed 1 base, J shed 6 bases, and the junction held 8 bases outside the gene matches. The CDR3 sequence is 16 residues long. The CDR3 region has the DNA TGTGCCAGCAGTTACTTTCCGGGAGGGCCCGGCAATGAGCAGTTCTTC. Its translation: CASSYFPGGPGNEQFF.

In this sample, this clone turned up once. At one of its ends the junction is not consistent with the germline gene, which may arise from a read error. This chain uses TRBV18 with TRBJ2-5; possibly TRBD1 for D (6 bases). This CDR3 is 15 amino acids long. The germline CDR1 and CDR2 sequences are KGHSH and LQKENI. The DNA for the CDR3 is TGTGCCAGCTCGCCACGGGACACCCTTTTTGAGACCCAGTACTTC. Its protein is CASSPRDTLFETQYF.

The genes are TRBV7-8 and TRBJ1-5; 8 nucleotides agree with TRBD1. The CDR3 has 16 residues. Germline V gene lookup returns CDR1 SGHVS and CDR2 FQNEAQ. V gave up 3 bases and J gave up 1 base; unmatched junction bases: 5. Here the CDR3 reads CASSLAGGMSNQPQHF. In DNA, the CDR3 is TGTGCCAGCAGCTTGGCAGGGGGCATGAGCAATCAGCCCCAGCATTTT. Full variable domain (rest looked up from reference TRBV7-8 and TRBJ1-5): GAGVSQSPRYKVAKRGQDVALRCDPISGHVSLFWYQQALGQGPEFLTYFQNEAQLDKSGLPSDRFFAERPEGSVSTLKIQRTQQEDSAVYLCASSLAGGMSNQPQHFGDGTRLSIL.

The rearrangement uses TRBV5-1 and TRBJ2-5, with a tentative D call TRBD2 (6 bases). Between the trimmed V and J ends, which lost 1 base and 1 base, there was a span of 8 bases. The V gene's germline CDR1 is SGHRS and CDR2 YFSETQ. This CDR3 comprises 14 residues. The CDR3 loop is CASSLLGGQETQYF. The CDR3, as DNA: TGCGCCAGCAGCTTGTTGGGGGGCCAAGAGACCCAGTACTTC.

The chain links TRBV19 to TRBJ1-2; TRBD1 matches 10 bases. Germline V gene data show CDR1 as LNHDA and CDR2 as SQIVND (reference sequence). With V trimmed by 4 bases and J by 3 bases, 11 bases remained unmatched. This CDR3 spans 17 amino acids. The CDR3 is CASSTLTGTGDDYGYTF. CDR3 DNA sequence: TGTGCCAGTAGTACCCTAACCGGGACAGGGGATGACTATGGCTACACCTTC.

V and J are TRBV6-5 and TRBJ2-7, with TRBD2 identical over 9 bases. Germline lookup yields CDR1 MNHEY and CDR2 SVGAGI. This CDR3 is built from 14 residues. The ends lost 5 bases at V and 2 bases at J; junction bases unmatched: 4. The CDR3 nucleotides read TGTGCCAGCAGTAGAGCGGGGGGTACCTACGAGCAGTACTTC. Amino acid sequence: CASSRAGGTYEQYF.

V usage is TRBV2 and J usage is TRBJ1-6, with 12 positions matching TRBD1. V dropped 5 bases and J dropped 10; count of bases not matched to a gene: 6. CDR1 SNHLY and CDR2 FYNNEI come from the germline V gene. The CDR3 has 15 residues. CDR3 region: CASSRDRGPGSPLHF. Written as DNA, the CDR3 is TGTGCCAGCAGTCGGGACAGGGGGCCGGGGTCACCCCTCCACTTT.